This T cell receptor beta chain emerged from a study of CD8 T cells in Susac syndrome. The RNA input was roughly 0.45 to 1 ug, and it was reverse transcribed with random hexamers. By means of immunoSEQ multiplex PCR, TCR beta CDR3 spanning 54 Vbeta and 13 Jbeta underwent amplification. MiXCR was run by TCRdb on the immunoSEQ multiplex PCR reads, yielding one entry per CDR3 protein. The data contain approximately 75,000 distinct CDR3 sequences, over 90% of them seen just once; the ten biggest clones take up 0.24%. The authors carried out high-throughput sequencing of TCR beta. They applied it to CD8+ and CD4+ T cells obtained from blood. The sequenced sample consisted of CD8+ T cells from PBMCs. This receptor was taken from a human donor in good health.

CDR3: CASSVARSTEAFF. DNA for the CDR3: TGTGCCAGCAGCGTAGCTCGGAGCACTGAAGCTTTCTTT. The V gene is TRBV9, the J gene TRBJ1-1; no firm D call. Deletions cut 0 bases from V and 4 bases from J, with 7 bases between. CDR1 SGDLS and CDR2 YYNGEE come from the germline V gene. The CDR3 consists of 13 residues. Complete variable domain (other parts from reference TRBV9 and TRBJ1-1): DSGVTQTPKHLITATGQRVTLRCSPRSGDLSVYWYQQSLDQGLQFLIQYYNGEERAKGNILERFSAQQFPDLHSELNLSSLELGDSALYFCASSVARSTEAFFGQGTRLTVV.